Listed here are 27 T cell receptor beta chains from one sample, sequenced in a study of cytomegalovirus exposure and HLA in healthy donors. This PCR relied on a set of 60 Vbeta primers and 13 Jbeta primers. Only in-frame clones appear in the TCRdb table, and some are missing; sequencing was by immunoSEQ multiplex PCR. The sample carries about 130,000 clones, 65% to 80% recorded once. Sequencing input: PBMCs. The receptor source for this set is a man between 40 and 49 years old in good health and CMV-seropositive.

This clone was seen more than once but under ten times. Here the CDR3 DNA reads TGTGCCAGCAGCTTAAATTTGTGGGGAGAGGGCTACACCTTC. Its translation is CASSLNLWGEGYTF. The V and J genes are TRBV11-2 and TRBJ1-2; D is undetermined. V lost 2 bases to trimming and J lost 8 bases, with 15 bases between them. The CDR3 extends over 14 amino acids. CDR1 and CDR2 (germline): SGHAT, FQNNGV.

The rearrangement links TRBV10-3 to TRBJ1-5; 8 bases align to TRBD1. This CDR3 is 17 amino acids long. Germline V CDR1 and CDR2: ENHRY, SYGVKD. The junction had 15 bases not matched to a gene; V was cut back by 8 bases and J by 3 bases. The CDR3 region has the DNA TGTGCCATCGGGTCAGGGGGCAGCTCAGGGTCCAATCAGCCCCAGCATTTT. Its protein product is CAIGSGGSSGSNQPQHF.

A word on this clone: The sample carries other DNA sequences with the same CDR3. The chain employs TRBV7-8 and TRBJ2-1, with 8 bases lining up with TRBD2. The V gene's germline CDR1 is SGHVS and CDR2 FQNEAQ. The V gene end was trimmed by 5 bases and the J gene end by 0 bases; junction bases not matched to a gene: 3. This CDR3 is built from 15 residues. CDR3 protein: CASSPREGSYNEQFF. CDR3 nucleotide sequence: TGTGCCAGCAGCCCTCGGGAGGGCTCCTACAATGAGCAGTTCTTC.

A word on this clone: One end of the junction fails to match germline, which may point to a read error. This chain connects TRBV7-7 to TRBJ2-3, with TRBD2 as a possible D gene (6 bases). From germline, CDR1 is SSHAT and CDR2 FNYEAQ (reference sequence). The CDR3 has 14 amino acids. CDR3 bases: TGTGCTAGCAGCACCGGACTATCCACAGATACGCAGTATTTT. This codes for CASSTGLSTDTQYF.

The CDR3 DNA reads TGTGCCAGCACCCTGACTCCTACCTCCTACAATGAGCAGTTCTTC. This translates into CASTLTPTSYNEQFF. The chain joins TRBV5-4 to TRBJ2-1; no clear D gene. Germline V CDR1 and CDR2: SGHNT, YYREEE (reference sequence). CDR3 length: 15 residues. V dropped 6 bases and J dropped 0 bases, with 13 bases sitting between them.

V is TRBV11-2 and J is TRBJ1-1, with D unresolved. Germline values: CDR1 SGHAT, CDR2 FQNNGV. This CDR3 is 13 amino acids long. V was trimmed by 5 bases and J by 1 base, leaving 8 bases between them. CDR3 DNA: TGTGCCAGCAGCGCGTTGAAGAACACTGAAGCTTTCTTT. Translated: CASSALKNTEAFF.

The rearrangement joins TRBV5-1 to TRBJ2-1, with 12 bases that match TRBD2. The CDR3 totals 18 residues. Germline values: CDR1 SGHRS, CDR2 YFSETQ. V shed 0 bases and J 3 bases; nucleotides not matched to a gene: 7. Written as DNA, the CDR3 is TGCGCCAGCAGCTTGGGACTAGCGGGAGCGGCCAGCTACAATGAGCAGTTCTTC. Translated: CASSLGLAGAASYNEQFF.

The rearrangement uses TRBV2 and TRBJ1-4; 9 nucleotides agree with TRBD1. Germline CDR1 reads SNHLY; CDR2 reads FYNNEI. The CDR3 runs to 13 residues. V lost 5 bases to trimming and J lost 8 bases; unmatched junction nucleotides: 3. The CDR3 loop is CASSSDRGEKLFF. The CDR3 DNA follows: TGTGCCAGCAGTAGTGACAGGGGGGAAAAACTGTTTTTT.

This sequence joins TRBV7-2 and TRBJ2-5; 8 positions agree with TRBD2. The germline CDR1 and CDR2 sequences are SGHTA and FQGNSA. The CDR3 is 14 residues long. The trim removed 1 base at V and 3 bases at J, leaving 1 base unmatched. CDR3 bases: TGTGCCAGCAGCTTAGTAGCGGGAAAAGAGACCCAGTACTTC. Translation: CASSLVAGKETQYF.

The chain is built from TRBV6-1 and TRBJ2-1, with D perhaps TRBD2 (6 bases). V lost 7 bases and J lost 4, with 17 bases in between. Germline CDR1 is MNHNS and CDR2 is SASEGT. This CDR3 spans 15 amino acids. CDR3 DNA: TGTGCCAGCACCCCACGGGAGCGGAAATACAATGAGCAGTTCTTC. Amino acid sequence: CASTPRERKYNEQFF.

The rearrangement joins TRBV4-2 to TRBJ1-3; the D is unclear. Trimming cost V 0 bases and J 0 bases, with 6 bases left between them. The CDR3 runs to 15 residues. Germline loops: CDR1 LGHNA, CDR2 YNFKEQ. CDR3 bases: TGTGCCAGCAGCCAAGATATGGCCTCTGGAAACACCATATATTTT. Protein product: CASSQDMASGNTIYF.

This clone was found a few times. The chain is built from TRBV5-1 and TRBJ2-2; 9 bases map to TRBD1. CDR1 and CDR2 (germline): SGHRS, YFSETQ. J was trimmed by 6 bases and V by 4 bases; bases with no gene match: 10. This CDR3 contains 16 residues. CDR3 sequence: CASSGRGQGLAGELFF. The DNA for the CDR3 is TGCGCCAGCAGCGGTCGCGGACAGGGGTTGGCCGGGGAGCTGTTTTTT.

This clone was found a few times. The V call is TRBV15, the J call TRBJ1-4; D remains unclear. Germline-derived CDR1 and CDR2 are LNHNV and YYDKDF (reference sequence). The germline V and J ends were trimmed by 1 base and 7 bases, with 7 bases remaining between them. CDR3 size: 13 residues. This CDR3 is CATSRALSEKLFF. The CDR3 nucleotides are TGTGCCACCAGCAGAGCCCTAAGTGAAAAACTGTTTTTT.

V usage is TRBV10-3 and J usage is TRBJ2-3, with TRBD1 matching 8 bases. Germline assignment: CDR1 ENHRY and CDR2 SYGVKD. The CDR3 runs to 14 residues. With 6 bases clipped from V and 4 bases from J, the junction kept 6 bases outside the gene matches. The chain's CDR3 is CAIRGQGMADTQYF. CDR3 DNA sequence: TGTGCCATCAGAGGACAGGGAATGGCAGATACGCAGTATTTT.

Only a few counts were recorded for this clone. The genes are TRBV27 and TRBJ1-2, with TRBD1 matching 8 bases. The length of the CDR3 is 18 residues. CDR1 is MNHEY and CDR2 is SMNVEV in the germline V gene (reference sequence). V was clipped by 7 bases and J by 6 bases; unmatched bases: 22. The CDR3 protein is CASTQAVWAGGAFHGYTF. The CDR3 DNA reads TGTGCCAGCACCCAGGCGGTATGGGCAGGGGGCGCGTTCCATGGCTACACCTTC.

CDR3 nucleotide sequence: TGTGCCAGCAGCCAAATCCGGGGAAGCTCCTACGAGCAGTACTTC. Encoded protein: CASSQIRGSSYEQYF. This rearrangement joins TRBV4-2 to TRBJ2-5, with TRBD2 as a possible D gene (5 bases). The tail of the sequence fits TRBJ2-7 better, so the J call may be wrong. The CDR3 runs 15 residues. CDR1 is LGHNA and CDR2 is YNFKEQ in the germline V gene.

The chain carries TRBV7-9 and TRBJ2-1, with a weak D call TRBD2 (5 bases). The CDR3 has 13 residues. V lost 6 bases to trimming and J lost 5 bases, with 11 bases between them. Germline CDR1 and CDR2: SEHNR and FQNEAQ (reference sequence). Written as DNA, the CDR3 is TGTGCCAGCAGTTACCTACTAGACAATGAGCAGTTCTTC. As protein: CASSYLLDNEQFF.

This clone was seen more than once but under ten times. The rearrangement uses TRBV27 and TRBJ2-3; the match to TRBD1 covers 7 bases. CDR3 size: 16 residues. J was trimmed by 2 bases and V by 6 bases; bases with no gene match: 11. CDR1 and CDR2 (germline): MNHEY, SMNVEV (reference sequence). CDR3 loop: CASRLTGSGLTDTQYF. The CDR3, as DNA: TGTGCCAGCAGGCTGACAGGGTCGGGGCTCACAGATACGCAGTATTTT.

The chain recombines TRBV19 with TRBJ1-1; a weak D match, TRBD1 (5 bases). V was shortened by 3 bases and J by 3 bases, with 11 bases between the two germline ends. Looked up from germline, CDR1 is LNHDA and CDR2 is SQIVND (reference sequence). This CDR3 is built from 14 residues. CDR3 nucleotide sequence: TGTGCCAGTAGTATCGCCCGCAGGGACACTGAAGCTTTCTTT. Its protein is CASSIARRDTEAFF.

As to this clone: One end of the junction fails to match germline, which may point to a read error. CDR3 coding DNA: TGTGCCAGCGGCTTACCGGAACTAGCGGGAGTGCCAGATACGCAGTATTTT. It codes for CASGLPELAGVPDTQYF. The chain uses TRBV5-4 and TRBJ2-3; the match to TRBD2 covers 11 bases. From germline, CDR1 is SGHNT and CDR2 YYREEE (reference sequence). The length of the CDR3 is 17 residues.

In DNA form, the CDR3 reads TGTGCCAGCAGTTTTCAGGGGGCGCCGGCCAAAAACATTCAGTACTTC. Translating it yields CASSFQGAPAKNIQYF. The rearrangement links TRBV28 to TRBJ2-4; 8 bases agree with TRBD1. The germline CDR1 and CDR2 sequences are MDHEN and SYDVKM. Losses at the gene ends were 3 bases for V and 1 base for J; bases not matched to a gene: 5. The CDR3 runs to 16 residues.

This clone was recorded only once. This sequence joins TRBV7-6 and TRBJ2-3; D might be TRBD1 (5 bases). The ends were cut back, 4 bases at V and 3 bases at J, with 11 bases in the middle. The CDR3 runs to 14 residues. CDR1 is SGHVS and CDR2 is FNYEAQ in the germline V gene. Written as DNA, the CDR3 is TGTGCCAGCAGCTCCGACAGAGCGACAGATACGCAGTATTTT. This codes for CASSSDRATDTQYF.

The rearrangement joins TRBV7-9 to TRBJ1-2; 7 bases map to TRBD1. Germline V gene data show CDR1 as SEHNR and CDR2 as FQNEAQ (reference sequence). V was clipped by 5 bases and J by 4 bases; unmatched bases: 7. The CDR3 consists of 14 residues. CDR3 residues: CASSLGAGGYGYTF. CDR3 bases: TGTGCCAGCAGCCTAGGGGCAGGGGGCTATGGCTACACCTTC.

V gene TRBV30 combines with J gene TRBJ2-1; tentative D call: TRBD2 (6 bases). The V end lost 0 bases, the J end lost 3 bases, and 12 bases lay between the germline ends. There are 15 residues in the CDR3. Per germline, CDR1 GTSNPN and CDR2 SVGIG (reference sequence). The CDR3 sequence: CAWSVRGLYYNEQFF. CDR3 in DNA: TGTGCCTGGAGTGTAAGGGGACTCTACTACAATGAGCAGTTCTTC.

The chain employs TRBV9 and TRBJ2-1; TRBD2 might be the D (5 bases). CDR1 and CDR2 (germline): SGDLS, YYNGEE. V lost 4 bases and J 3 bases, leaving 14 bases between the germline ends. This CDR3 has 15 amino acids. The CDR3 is CASSPLIASYNEQFF. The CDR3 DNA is TGTGCCAGCAGCCCCCTAATAGCGAGCTACAATGAGCAGTTCTTC.

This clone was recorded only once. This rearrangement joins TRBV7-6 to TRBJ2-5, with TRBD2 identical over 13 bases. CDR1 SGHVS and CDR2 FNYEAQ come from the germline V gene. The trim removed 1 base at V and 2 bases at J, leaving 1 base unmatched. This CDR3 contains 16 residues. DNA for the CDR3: TGTGCCAGCAGCTTAGGACTAGCGGGGGGTCAAGAGACCCAGTACTTC. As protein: CASSLGLAGGQETQYF.

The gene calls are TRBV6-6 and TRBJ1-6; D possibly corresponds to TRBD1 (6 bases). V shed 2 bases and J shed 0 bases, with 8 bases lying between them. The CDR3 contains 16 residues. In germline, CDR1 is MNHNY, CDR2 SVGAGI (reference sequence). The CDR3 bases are TGTGCCAGCAGTTACGGGGGCAGCTCCTATAATTCACCCCTCCACTTT. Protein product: CASSYGGSSYNSPLHF.